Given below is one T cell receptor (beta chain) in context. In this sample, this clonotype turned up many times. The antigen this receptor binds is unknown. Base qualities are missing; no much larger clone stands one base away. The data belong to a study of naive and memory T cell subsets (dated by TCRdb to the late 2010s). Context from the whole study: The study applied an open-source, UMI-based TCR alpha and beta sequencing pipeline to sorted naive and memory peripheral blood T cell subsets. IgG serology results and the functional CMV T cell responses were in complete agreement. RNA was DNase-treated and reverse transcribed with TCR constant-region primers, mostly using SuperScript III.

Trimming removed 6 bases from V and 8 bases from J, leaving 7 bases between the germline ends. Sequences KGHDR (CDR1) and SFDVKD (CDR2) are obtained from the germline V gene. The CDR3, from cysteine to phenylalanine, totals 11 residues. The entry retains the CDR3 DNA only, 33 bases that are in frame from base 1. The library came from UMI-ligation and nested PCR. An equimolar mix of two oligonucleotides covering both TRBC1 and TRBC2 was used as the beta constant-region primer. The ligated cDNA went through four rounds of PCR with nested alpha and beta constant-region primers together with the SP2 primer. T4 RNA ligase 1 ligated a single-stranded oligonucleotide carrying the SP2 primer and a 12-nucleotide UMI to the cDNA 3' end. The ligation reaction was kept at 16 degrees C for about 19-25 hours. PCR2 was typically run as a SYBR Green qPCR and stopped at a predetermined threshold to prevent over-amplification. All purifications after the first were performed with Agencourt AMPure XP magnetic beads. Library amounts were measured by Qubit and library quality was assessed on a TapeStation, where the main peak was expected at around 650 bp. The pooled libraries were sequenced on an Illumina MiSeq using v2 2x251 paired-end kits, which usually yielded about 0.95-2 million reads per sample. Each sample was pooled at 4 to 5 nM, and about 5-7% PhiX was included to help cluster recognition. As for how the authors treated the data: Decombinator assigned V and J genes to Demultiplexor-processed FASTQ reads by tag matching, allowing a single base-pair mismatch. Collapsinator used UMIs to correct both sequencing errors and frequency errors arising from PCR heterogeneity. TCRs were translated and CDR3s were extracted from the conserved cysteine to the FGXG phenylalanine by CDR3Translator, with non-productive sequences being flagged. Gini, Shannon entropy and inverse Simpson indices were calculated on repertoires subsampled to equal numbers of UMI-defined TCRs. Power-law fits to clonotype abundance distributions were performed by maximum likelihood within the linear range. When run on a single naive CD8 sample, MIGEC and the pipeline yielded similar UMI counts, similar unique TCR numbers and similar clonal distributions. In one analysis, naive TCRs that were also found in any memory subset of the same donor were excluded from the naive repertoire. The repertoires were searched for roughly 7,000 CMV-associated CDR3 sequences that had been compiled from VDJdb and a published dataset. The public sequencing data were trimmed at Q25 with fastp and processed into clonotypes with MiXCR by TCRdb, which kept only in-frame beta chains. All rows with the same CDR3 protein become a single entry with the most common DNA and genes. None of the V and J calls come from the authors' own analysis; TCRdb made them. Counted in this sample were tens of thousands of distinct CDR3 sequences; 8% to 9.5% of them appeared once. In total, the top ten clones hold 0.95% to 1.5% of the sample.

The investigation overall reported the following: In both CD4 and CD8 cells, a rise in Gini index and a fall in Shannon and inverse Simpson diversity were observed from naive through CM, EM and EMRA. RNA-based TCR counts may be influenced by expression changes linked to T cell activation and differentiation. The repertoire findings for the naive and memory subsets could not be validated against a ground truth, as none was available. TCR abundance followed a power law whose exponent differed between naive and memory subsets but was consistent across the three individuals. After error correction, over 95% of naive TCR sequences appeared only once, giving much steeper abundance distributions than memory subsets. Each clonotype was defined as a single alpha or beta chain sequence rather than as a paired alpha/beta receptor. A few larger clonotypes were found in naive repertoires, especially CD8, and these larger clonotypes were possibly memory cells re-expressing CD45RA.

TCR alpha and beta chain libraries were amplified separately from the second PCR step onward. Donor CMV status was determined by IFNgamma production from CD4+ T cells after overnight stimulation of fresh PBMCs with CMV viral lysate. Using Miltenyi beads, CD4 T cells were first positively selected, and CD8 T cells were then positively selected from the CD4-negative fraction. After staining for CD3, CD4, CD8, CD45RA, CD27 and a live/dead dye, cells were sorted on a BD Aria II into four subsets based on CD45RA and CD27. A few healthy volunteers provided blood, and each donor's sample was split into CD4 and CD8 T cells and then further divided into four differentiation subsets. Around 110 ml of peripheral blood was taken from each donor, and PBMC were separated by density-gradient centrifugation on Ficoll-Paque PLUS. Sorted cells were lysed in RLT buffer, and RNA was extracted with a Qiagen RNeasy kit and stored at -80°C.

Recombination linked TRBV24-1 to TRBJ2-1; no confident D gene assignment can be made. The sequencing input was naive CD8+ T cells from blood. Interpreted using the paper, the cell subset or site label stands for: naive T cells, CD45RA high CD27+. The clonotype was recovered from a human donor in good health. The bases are TGTGCCACCAGTTTTCGCGATGAGCAGTTCTTC. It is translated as CATSFRDEQFF.